The 9 T cell receptor beta chains listed next were all sequenced from one sample in a study of T-cell memory formation after mild COVID-19. TCRdb independently ran MiXCR on the 5' RACE reads; one entry per CDR3 protein. The sample consists of about 360,000 distinct CDR3 sequences, 10% to 15% of them appearing once. Input material: PBMCs or a T cell subset sorted from them (not recorded which). These receptors were obtained from a man between 18 and 29 years old who had mild COVID-19 (a few samples of this study predate the infection). Cell type and time point are not known.

This clonotype turned up a few times. This chain links TRBV7-2 with TRBJ1-1; D is undetermined. CDR3 length equals 13 residues. Germline CDR1 SGHTA, CDR2 FQGNSA. Trimming took off 3 bases at V and 2 bases at J, with 7 bases between the two ends. CDR3 coding DNA: TGTGCCAGCAGCTTCGCACAAAACACTGAAGCTTTCTTT. Its protein is CASSFAQNTEAFF.

This chain links TRBV7-2 with TRBJ2-1; no reliable D call. CDR3 length: 18 residues. Germline CDR1 SGHTA, CDR2 FQGNSA. The germline V and J ends were trimmed by 6 bases and 0 bases, with 21 bases remaining between them. The CDR3 region has the DNA TGTGCCAGCAGACGACGGATACCTGCCGTGAGCTCCTACAATGAGCAGTTCTTC. Residues: CASRRRIPAVSSYNEQFF.

A few counts support this clonotype. This rearrangement joins TRBV7-2 to TRBJ2-7; 8 bases fit TRBD2. In germline, CDR1 is SGHTA, CDR2 FQGNSA. The CDR3 spans 15 residues. J gave up 0 bases and V 3 bases, and 4 bases lay outside the gene matches. CDR3 DNA: TGTGCCAGCAGCTTCACGGGAGGGATCTCCTACGAGCAGTACTTC. It encodes CASSFTGGISYEQYF. Complete variable domain (other parts from reference TRBV7-2 and TRBJ2-7): GAGVSQSPSNKVTEKGKDVELRCDPISGHTALYWYRQSLGQGLEFLIYFQGNSAPDKSGLPSDRFSAERTGGSVSTLTIQRTQQEDSAVYLCASSFTGGISYEQYFGPGTRLTVT.

There are a few counts of this clonotype. This chain links TRBV10-2 with TRBJ1-2; weak D call: TRBD1 (6 bases). The length of the CDR3 is 14 residues. V lost 0 bases and J lost 5, with 10 bases in between. The germline CDR1 and CDR2 sequences are WSHSY and SAAADI. The CDR3 region is CASSESSGQYGYTF. CDR3 in DNA: TGCGCCAGCAGTGAGTCCTCCGGACAGTATGGCTACACCTTC.

V is TRBV5-4 and J is TRBJ2-7; possible D gene TRBD2, 5 bases. Germline V gene data show CDR1 as SGHNT and CDR2 as YYREEE (reference sequence). This CDR3 has 14 residues. Trimming stripped 4 bases from V and 2 bases from J, with 13 bases between. This chain's CDR3 is CASSAGKSAYEQYV. The CDR3 nucleotides are TGTGCCAGCAGCGCCGGGAAATCCGCCTACGAGCAGTACGTC.

Ten or more counts support this clonotype. This chain links TRBV20-1 with TRBJ2-3; a possible D gene is TRBD2 (5 bases). The CDR3 covers 13 residues. Germline V gene lookup returns CDR1 DFQATT and CDR2 SNEGSKA (reference sequence). This CDR3 is CRTAELFTDTQYF. In DNA form, the CDR3 reads TGCAGAACAGCGGAACTTTTCACAGATACGCAGTATTTT.

This clonotype was recorded a few times. V gene TRBV4-1 combines with J gene TRBJ1-1, with D possibly TRBD1 on 5 matching bases. Between the trimmed V and J ends, which lost 1 base and 1 base, there was a span of 10 bases. CDR1 is MGHRA, CDR2 YSYEKL, per germline. The CDR3 contains 15 residues. The CDR3, as DNA: TGCGCCAGCAGCCAAGTGGGGGGGGAGAACACTGAAGCTTTCTTT. Residues: CASSQVGGENTEAFF.

The chain recombines TRBV6-2 or TRBV6-3 with TRBJ1-1; D gene ambiguous. The CDR3 extends over 14 amino acids. V was trimmed by 4 bases and J by 0 bases, leaving 9 bases between them. Germline loops: CDR1 MNHEY, CDR2 SVGEGT. CDR3 in DNA: TGTGCCAGCAGTTCTCTCCCCTTGAACACTGAAGCTTTCTTT. Protein sequence: CASSSLPLNTEAFF.

This clonotype was counted a few times. V gene TRBV20-1 combines with J gene TRBJ2-7, with D tentatively TRBD1 (6 bases). CDR3 size: 12 residues. Trimming pared 6 bases from V and 5 bases from J, leaving 14 bases between. Germline loops: CDR1 DFQATT, CDR2 SNEGSKA (reference sequence). The CDR3 nucleotides are TGCAGTGCCCGCTCACAGGGACACGAGCAGTACTTC. Its translation: CSARSQGHEQYF.